This TCR beta chain was captured in a study of shared clonotypes between healthy human individuals. Study results and caveats: Naive CD4 clonotypes overlapped across a handful of donors at about 5.2%.

Germline-derived CDR1 and CDR2 are MDHEN and SYDVKM. Trimming stripped 3 bases from V and 10 bases from J, with 15 bases between. This CDR3 has 14 amino acids. Naive CD8 cells lacked CD45RO, underwent positive selection for CCR7 and left out terminally differentiated effector memory CD45RA+ cells. Libraries were prepared by immunoSEQ multiplex PCR; TCRdb keeps only in-frame clonotypes and omits some of them. Here the sample spans about 2.1 million clones, roughly 95% being singletons. With respect to this clone: The antigen remains unidentified.

Sequencing used naive CD8+ T cells from PBMCs. This TCR was sampled from a man between 18 and 29 years old in good health. Some clones in this sample may be carry-over from other donors' samples. V gene TRBV28 combines with J gene TRBJ1-4; D is uncertain. This CDR3 reads CASSFVSSWGKLFF. In DNA form, the CDR3 reads TGTGCCAGCAGTTTTGTGAGTTCTTGGGGAAAACTGTTTTTT.